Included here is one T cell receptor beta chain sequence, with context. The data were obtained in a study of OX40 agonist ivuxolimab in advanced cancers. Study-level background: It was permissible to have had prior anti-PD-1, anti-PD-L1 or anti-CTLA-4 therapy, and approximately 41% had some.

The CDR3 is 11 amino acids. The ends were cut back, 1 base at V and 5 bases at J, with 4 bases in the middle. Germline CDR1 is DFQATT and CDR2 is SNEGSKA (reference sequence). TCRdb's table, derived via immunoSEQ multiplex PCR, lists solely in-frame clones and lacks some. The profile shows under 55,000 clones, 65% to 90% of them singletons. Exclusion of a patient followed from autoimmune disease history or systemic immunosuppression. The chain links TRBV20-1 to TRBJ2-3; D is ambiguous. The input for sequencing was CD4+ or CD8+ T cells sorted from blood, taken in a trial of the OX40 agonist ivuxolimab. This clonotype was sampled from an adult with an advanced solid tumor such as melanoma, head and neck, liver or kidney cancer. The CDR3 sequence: CSARGGDTQYF. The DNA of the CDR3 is TGCAGTGCTAGAGGAGGAGATACGCAGTATTTT.